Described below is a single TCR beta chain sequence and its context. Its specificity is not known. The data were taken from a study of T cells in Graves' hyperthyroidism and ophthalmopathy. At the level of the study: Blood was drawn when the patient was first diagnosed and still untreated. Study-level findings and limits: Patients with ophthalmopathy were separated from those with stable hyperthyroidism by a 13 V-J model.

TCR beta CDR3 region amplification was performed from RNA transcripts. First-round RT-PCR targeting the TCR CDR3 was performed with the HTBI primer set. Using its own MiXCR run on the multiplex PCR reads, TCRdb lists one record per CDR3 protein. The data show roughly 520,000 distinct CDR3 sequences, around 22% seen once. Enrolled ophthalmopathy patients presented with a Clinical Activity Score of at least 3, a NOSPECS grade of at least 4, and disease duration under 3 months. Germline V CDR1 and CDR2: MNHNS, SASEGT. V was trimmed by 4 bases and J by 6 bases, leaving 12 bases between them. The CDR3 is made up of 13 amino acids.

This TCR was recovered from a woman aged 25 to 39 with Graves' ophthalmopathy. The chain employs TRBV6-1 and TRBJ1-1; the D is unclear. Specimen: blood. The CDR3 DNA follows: TGTGCCAGCAGTGCCTTACCGGGAGCTGAAGCTTTCTTT. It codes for CASSALPGAEAFF.